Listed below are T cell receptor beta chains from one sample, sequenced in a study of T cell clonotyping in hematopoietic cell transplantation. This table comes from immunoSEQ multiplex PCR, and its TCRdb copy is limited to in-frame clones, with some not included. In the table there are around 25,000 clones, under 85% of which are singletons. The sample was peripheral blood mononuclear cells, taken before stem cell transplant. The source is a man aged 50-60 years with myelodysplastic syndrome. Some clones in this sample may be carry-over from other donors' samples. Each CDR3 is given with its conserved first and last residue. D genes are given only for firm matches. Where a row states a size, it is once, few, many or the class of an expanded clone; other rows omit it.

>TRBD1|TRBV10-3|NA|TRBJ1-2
TGTGCCATCAGTGAGTCGATACAAGGACAGGGGAACAATGGCTACACCTTC
CAISESIQGQGNNGYTF
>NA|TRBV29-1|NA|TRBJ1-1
TGCAGCGTTAATCCAGGTTATACTGAAGCTTTCTTT
CSVNPGYTEAFF
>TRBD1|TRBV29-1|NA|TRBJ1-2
TGCAGCGCTGACACAGGGGGTTACTATGGCTACACCTTC
CSADTGGYYGYTF
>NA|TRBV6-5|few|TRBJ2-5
TGTGCCAGCAGTTATTATGGGGGGTCCCAAGAGACCCAGTACTTC
CASSYYGGSQETQYF
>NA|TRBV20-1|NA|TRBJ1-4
TGCAGTGCTAGGGTCGGGAAACTGTTTTTT
CSARVGKLFF
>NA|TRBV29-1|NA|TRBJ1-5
TGCAGCGTTGAATGGCAGGCCGGCCAGCCCCAGCATTTT
CSVEWQAGQPQHF
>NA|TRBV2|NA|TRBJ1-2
TGTGCCAGCAGGGAGGTAGGGCAGGGAAGAAGTGGCTACACCTTC
CASREVGQGRSGYTF
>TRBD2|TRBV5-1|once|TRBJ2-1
TGCGCCAGCAGCTTGGGCGGGGGGGCCCCAGGGGACAATGAGCAGTTCTTC
CASSLGGGAPGDNEQFF
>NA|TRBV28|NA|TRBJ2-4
TGTGCCAGCAGCACACAGAACATTCAGTACTTC
CASSTQNIQYF
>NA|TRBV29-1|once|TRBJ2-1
TGCAGCGTTGAGCAGGACAATGAGCAGTTCTTC
CSVEQDNEQFF
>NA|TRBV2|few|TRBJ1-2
TGTGCCAGCTGGTACGGCTATGGCTACACCTTC
CASWYGYGYTF
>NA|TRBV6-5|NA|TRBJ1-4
TGTGCCAGCAGGCCCCCAGGGGATGAAAAACTGTTTTTT
CASRPPGDEKLFF
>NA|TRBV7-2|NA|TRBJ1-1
TGTGCCAGCAGCTTAGAGACGAGGGAAGCTTTCTTT
CASSLETREAFF
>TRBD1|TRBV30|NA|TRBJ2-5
TGTGCCTGGAGTGTACAGGGGGAGACCCAGTACTTC
CAWSVQGETQYF
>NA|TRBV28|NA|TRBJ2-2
TGTGCCAGTTCATACCGGTTACAGCCTTCGAACACCGGGGAGCTGTTTTTT
CASSYRLQPSNTGELFF
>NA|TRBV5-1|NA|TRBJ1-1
TGCGCCAGCAGCTTGGCAGGGAGGGAGGCCACTGAAGCTTTCTTT
CASSLAGREATEAFF
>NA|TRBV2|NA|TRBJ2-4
TGTGCCAGCAGTGCCGAGTCTGGTGGAGCCAAAAACATTCAGTACTTC
CASSAESGGAKNIQYF
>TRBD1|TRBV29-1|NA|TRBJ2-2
TGCAGCGTTGGTGGGGACAGGGGGCATGGCGGGGAGCTGTTTTTT
CSVGGDRGHGGELFF
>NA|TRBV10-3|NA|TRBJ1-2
TGTGCCATCAGTAGGGACCGATTCTATGGCTACACCTTC
CAISRDRFYGYTF
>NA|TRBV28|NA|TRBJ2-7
TGTGCCAGCAGTTTAAGTCAGCCCTCATCCTACGAGCAGTACTTC
CASSLSQPSSYEQYF
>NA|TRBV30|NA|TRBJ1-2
TGTGCCTGGAGTGTACTACTCGGCTATGGCTACACCTTC
CAWSVLLGYGYTF
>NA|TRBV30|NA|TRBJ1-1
TGTGCCTGGAGTGTAGCAATTCGGAACTTCGGGAAGAGGGACACTGAAGCTTTCTTT
CAWSVAIRNFGKRDTEAFF
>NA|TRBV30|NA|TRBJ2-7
TGTGCCTGGAAAAGGGTCCCCTACGAGCAGTACTTC
CAWKRVPYEQYF
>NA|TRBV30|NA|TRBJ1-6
TGTGCCTGGAGTAGGACAGATTATAATTCACCCCTCCACTTT
CAWSRTDYNSPLHF
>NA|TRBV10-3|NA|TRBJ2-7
TGTGCCATCACAGACGAGCAGTACTTC
CAITDEQYF
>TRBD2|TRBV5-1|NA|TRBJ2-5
TGCGCCAGCAGCCCCGGACTAGCGGGGGGGCCGAACCAGTACTTC
CASSPGLAGGPNQYF
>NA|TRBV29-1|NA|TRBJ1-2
TGCAGCGTTGTAGATAATAACTATGGCTACACCTTC
CSVVDNNYGYTF
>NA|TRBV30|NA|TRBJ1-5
TGTGCCTGGAGCCCATCGGGGGGGGGACAGCCCCAGCATTTT
CAWSPSGGGQPQHF
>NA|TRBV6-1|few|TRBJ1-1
TGTGCCAGCACCGAAGGGGGTGGAAGTACTGAAGCTTTCTTT
CASTEGGGSTEAFF
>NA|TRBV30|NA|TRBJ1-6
TGTGCCTGGAGACCTGGACAGAATTCACCCCTCCACTTT
CAWRPGQNSPLHF
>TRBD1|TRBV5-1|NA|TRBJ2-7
TGCGCCAGCAGCCTTGACAGGGCGGTGCGCCCCTACGAGCAGTACTTC
CASSLDRAVRPYEQYF
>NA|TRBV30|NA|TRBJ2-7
TGTGCCTGGAGACTTACTAGCCGGAGCTACGAGCAGTACTTC
CAWRLTSRSYEQYF
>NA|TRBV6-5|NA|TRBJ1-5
TGTGCCAGCAGTTACTCGAGTAGGGAAGGGCAGCCCCAGCATTTT
CASSYSSREGQPQHF
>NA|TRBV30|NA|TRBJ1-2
TGTGCCTGGAACCCTAAGGGGGGCTATGGCTACACCTTC
CAWNPKGGYGYTF
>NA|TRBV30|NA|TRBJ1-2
TGTGCCTGTGGACGGCTCTATGGCTACACCTTC
CACGRLYGYTF
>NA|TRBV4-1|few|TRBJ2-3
TGCGCCAGCAGCCAAGAGCACTCAGGGACAGATACGCAGTATTTT
CASSQEHSGTDTQYF
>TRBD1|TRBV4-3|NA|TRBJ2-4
TGCGCCAGCAGCCAAGAGGCGATGGACAGGGGGGGAAACATTCAGTACTTC
CASSQEAMDRGGNIQYF
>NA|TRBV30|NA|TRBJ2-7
TGTGCCTGGAGGACCACAGGGTTCACCGAGCAGTACTTC
CAWRTTGFTEQYF
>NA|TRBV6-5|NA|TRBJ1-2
TGTGCCAGCAGTTACGGTCCCGGGGCGGTTGGCTACACCTTC
CASSYGPGAVGYTF
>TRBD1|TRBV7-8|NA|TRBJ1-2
TGTGCCAGCAGCTTAGGGGGACAGGGTGGCTACACCTTC
CASSLGGQGGYTF
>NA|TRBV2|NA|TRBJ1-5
TGTGCCAGCATTGGGGGGCAGGGTAAGGAGCCCCAGCATTTT
CASIGGQGKEPQHF
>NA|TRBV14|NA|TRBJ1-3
TGTGCCAGCAGGGGCTCTGGAAACACCATATATTTT
CASRGSGNTIYF
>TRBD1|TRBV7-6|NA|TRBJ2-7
TGTGCCAGCAGCTTAGCGCCGGGACAGGGATTTTCCTACGAGCAGTACTTC
CASSLAPGQGFSYEQYF
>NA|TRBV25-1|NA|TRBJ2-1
TGTGCCAGCGGGGGGGCGGGTAGAAGGAATGAGCAGTTCTTC
CASGGAGRRNEQFF
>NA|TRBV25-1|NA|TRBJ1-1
TGTGCCAGCAGTGAACCAGGGGTGAACACTGAAGCTTTCTTT
CASSEPGVNTEAFF
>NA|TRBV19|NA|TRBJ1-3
TGTGCCAGTAGTCAACAGAGCTCTGGAAACACCATATATTTT
CASSQQSSGNTIYF
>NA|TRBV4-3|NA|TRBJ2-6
TGCGCCAGCAGCCAAGAACCGACGGCGGGGACTGGGGCCAACGTCCTGACTTTC
CASSQEPTAGTGANVLTF